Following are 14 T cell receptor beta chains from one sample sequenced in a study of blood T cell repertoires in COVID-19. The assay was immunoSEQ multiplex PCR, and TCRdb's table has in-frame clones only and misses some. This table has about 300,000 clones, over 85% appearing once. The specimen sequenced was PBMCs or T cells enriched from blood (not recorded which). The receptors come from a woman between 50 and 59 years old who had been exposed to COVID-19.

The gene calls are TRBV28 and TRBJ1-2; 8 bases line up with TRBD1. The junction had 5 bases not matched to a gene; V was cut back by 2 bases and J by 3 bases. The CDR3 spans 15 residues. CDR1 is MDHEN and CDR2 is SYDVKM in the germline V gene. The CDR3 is CASSLPDRGDYGYTF. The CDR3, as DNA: TGTGCCAGCAGTTTACCTGACAGGGGAGACTATGGCTACACCTTC.

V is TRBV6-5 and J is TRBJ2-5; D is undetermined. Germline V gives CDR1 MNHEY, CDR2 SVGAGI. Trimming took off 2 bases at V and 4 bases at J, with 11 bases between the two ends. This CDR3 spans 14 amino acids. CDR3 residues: CASSYVNAGETQYF. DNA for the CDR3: TGTGCCAGCAGTTACGTCAATGCCGGAGAGACCCAGTACTTC.

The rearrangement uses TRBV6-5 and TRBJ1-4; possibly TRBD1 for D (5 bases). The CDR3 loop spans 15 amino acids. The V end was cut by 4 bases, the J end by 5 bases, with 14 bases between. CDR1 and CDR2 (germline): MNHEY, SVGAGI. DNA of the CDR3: TGTGCCAGCAGTTCCTATGACAGCCCGAATGAAAAACTGTTTTTT. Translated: CASSSYDSPNEKLFF.

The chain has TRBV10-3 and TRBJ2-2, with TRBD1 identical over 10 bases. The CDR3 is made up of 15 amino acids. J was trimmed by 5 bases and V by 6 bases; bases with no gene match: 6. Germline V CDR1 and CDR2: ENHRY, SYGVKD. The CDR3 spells CAIRGGTGETGELFF. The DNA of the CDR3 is TGTGCCATCAGAGGTGGGACAGGGGAAACCGGGGAGCTGTTTTTT.

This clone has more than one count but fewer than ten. The CDR3, as DNA: TGTGCCAGCGCCTCTACGGAGACAGGGGTTGGTGGCTACACCTTC. Translating gives CASASTETGVGGYTF. This chain connects TRBV28 to TRBJ1-2, with 8 bases aligning to TRBD1. Germline trimming cut 8 bases from V and 7 bases from J; bases unmatched to any gene: 15. The germline gives CDR1 MDHEN, CDR2 SYDVKM. CDR3 length equals 15 residues.

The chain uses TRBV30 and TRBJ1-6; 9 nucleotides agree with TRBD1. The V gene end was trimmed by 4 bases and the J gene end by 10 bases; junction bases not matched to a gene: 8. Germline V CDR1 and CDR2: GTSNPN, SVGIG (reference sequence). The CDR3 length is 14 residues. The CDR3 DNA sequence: TGTGCCTGGAACCAACAGGGGGCTGGATCACCCCTCCACTTT. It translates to CAWNQQGAGSPLHF.

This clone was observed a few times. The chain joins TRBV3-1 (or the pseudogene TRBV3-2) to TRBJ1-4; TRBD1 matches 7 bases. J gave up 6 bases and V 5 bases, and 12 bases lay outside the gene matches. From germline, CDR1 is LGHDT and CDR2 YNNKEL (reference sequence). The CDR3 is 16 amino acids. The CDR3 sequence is CASSRHTGDLDEKLFF. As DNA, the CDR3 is TGTGCCAGCAGCAGACACACAGGGGACTTGGATGAAAAACTGTTTTTT.

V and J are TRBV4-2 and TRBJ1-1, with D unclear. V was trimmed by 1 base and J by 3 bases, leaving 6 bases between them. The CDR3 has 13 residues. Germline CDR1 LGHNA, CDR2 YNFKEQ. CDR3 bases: TGTGCCAGCAGCCAAGTCGCGGACACTGAAGCTTTCTTT. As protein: CASSQVADTEAFF.

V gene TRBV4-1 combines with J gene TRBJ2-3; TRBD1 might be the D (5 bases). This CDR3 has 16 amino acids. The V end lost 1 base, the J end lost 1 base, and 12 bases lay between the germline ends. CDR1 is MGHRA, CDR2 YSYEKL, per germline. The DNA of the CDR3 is TGCGCCAGCAGCCAAGCGCAGGGCCGTGGCACAGATACGCAGTATTTT. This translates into CASSQAQGRGTDTQYF.

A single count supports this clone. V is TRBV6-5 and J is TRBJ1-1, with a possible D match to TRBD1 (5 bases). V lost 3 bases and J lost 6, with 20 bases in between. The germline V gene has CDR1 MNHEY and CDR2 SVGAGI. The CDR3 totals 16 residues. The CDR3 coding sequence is TGTGCCAGCAGTTATACGGTTGGGGGGTCTATCCCTGAAGCTTTCTTT. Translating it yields CASSYTVGGSIPEAFF.

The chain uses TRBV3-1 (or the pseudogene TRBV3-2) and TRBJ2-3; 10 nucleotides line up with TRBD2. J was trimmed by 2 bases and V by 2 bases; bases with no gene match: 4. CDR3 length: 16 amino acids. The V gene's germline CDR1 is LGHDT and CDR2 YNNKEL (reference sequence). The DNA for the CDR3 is TGTGCCAGCAGCCAAACCGGACTAGCGGTCACAGATACGCAGTATTTT. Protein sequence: CASSQTGLAVTDTQYF.

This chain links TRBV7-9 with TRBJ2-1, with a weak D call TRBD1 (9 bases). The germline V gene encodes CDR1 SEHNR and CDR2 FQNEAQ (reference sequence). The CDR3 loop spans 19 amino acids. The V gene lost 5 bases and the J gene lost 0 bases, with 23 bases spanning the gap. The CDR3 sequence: CASSAGGQGSQSSYNEQFF. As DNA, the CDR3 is TGTGCCAGCAGCGCGGGGGGACAGGGATCACAAAGCTCCTACAATGAGCAGTTCTTC.

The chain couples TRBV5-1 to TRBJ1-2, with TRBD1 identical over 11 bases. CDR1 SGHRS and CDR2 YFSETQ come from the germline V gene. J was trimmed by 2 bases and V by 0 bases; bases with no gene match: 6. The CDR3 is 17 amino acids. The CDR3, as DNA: TGCGCCAGCAGCTTGGGGACAGGGGGCGGGCGCAACTATGGCTACACCTTC. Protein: CASSLGTGGGRNYGYTF.

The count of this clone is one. The CDR3, as DNA: TGTGCCAGCAGCTCGCCTGGGCGGGTTTACGAGCAGTACTTC. This gives the protein CASSSPGRVYEQYF. The genes are TRBV28 and TRBJ2-7, with a possible D match to TRBD2 (5 bases). V was cut by 6 bases and J by 4 bases, with 16 bases left in between. The CDR3 length is 14 residues. CDR1 is MDHEN and CDR2 is SYDVKM in the germline V gene.